The 5 T cell receptor beta chains below were found in one sample sequenced in a study of radiation and T cells in renal cell carcinoma. Method: immunoSEQ multiplex PCR; TCRdb's copy keeps in-frame clones and lacks some. Of some 150,000 clones in the sample, 70% to 90% were seen once. Described time point: baseline pretreatment blood. Stated treatment: 15 Gy SBRT to primary tumor, nephrectomy 4 weeks later. Sequenced material: blood, taken from a patient whose treatment included radiotherapy and nephrectomy. The receptor set was obtained from a woman aged 45 to 65 with renal cell carcinoma.

This chain uses TRBV6-1 with TRBJ1-2, with D possibly matching TRBD1 (6 bases). The CDR3 has 14 residues. Germline loops: CDR1 MNHNS, CDR2 SASEGT. Trimming shortened V by 3 bases and J by 3 bases, and 11 bases separated the two germline ends. The chain's CDR3 is CASSDTGRDYGYTF. The CDR3 region has the DNA TGTGCCAGCAGTGACACAGGGAGAGACTATGGCTACACCTTC.

This clone was recorded a few times. V and J are TRBV9 and TRBJ1-1; possibly TRBD1 for D (5 bases). Germline V CDR1 and CDR2: SGDLS, YYNGEE. Trimming removed 0 bases at V and 4 bases at J, with 10 bases between. This CDR3 region has 14 residues. Written as DNA, the CDR3 is TGTGCCAGCAGCGTAGAGCCAGGGCCCACTGAAGCTTTCTTT. Encoded protein: CASSVEPGPTEAFF.

The J gene is TRBJ2-5, the V gene TRBV29-1; D is uncertain. Germline V gene sequence: CDR1 SQVTM, CDR2 ANQGSEA. V lost 6 bases, J lost 3 bases, and 11 bases lay in between. There are 12 residues in the CDR3. CDR3 coding DNA: TGCAGCGTCCTCCTTGCAAAAGAGACCCAGTACTTC. The encoded protein is CSVLLAKETQYF.

The V call is TRBV18, the J call TRBJ1-1; TRBD1 aligns across 9 bases. Trimming took 5 bases from V and 1 from J; bases not matched to a gene: 5. This CDR3 is 15 amino acids long. Germline CDR1 reads KGHSH; CDR2 reads LQKENI. The CDR3 reads CASSSGQGTNTEAFF. CDR3 coding DNA: TGTGCCAGCTCATCGGGACAGGGAACGAACACTGAAGCTTTCTTT. The full variable domain, rest sourced from reference TRBV18 and TRBJ1-1, is NAGVMQNPRHLVRRRGQEARLRCSPMKGHSHVYWYRQLPEEGLKFMVYLQKENIIDESGMPKERFSAEFPKEGPSILRIQQVVRGDSAAYFCASSSGQGTNTEAFFGQGTRLTVV.

Only one count was recorded for this clone. Other DNA sequences in the sample encode the same CDR3. The CDR3 nucleotides read TGTGCCAGCAGCTTAACGGGGAGTGGAAACACCATATATTTT. The encoded protein is CASSLTGSGNTIYF. This chain connects TRBV7-3 to TRBJ1-3; D gene unclear. CDR1 and CDR2 from the germline V gene are SGHTA and FQGTGA. Trimming took 0 bases from V and 3 from J, leaving 6 bases between them. There are 14 residues in the CDR3.